Shown below are 7 T cell receptor beta chains from a single sample sequenced in a study of blood T cell repertoires in COVID-19 (TCRdb year 2020). Preparation of the library involved the immunoSEQ multiplex PCR assay. TCRdb stores this immuneACCESS table with in-frame sequences only. Part of the clones is absent; in the studies checked, under half of the shortfall reflects unresolved V genes, and no reason is known for the rest. The sample contains some 160,000 clones, roughly three quarters of them found a single time. About 4% of the sample goes to the ten largest clones. Source material: peripheral blood. These receptors came from a man between 60 and 70 years old with acute or convalescent COVID-19.

The V and J genes are TRBV6-5 and TRBJ1-5; 8 nucleotides line up with TRBD1. This CDR3 contains 13 residues. The germline V gene encodes CDR1 MNHEY and CDR2 SVGAGI. Unmatched junction bases numbered 3, after V lost 6 bases and J lost 5 bases. DNA for the CDR3: TGTGCCAGCAGCGACAGGGGAGATCAGCCCCAGCATTTT. Protein: CASSDRGDQPQHF.

This sequence joins TRBV5-1 and TRBJ2-7; maybe TRBD1 (6 bases). V was pared by 5 bases and J by 2 bases, with 14 bases between. The CDR3 is 14 residues long. Germline V gene sequence: CDR1 SGHRS, CDR2 YFSETQ. CDR3 coding DNA: TGCGCCAGCAGTCCAACAGGGACGACCTACGAGCAGTACTTC. This sequence encodes CASSPTGTTYEQYF.

This chain links TRBV18 with TRBJ2-1, with no clear D. The length of the CDR3 is 16 residues. Germline V gene sequence: CDR1 KGHSH, CDR2 LQKENI. Trimming took 0 bases from V and 2 from J, leaving 11 bases between them. CDR3 in amino acids: CASSPPFDTTYNEQFF. The DNA for the CDR3 is TGTGCCAGCTCACCACCGTTCGACACGACCTACAATGAGCAGTTCTTC. The whole variable domain, remainder taken from reference TRBV18 and TRBJ2-1, is NAGVMQNPRHLVRRRGQEARLRCSPMKGHSHVYWYRQLPEEGLKFMVYLQKENIIDESGMPKERFSAEFPKEGPSILRIQQVVRGDSAAYFCASSPPFDTTYNEQFFGPGTRLTVL.

The rearrangement joins TRBV7-9 to TRBJ2-7, with 14 bases identical to TRBD2. J lost 2 bases, V lost 3 bases, and 9 bases had no gene match. Germline assignment: CDR1 SEHNR and CDR2 FQNEAQ (reference sequence). This CDR3 region has 18 residues. The DNA of the CDR3 is TGTGCCAGCAGCTTTCCGGGACTAGCGGGAGTCGCCACCTACGAGCAGTACTTC. Protein product: CASSFPGLAGVATYEQYF. Drawing the rest from reference TRBV7-9 and TRBJ2-7, the complete variable domain is DTGVSQNPRHKITKRGQNVTFRCDPISEHNRLYWYRQTLGQGPEFLTYFQNEAQLEKSRLLSDRFSAERPKGSFSTLEIQRTEQGDSAMYLCASSFPGLAGVATYEQYFGPGTRLTVT.

This clone has more than one count but fewer than ten. V usage is TRBV3-1 (or the pseudogene TRBV3-2) and J usage is TRBJ1-4, with D uncertain. CDR1 is LGHDT and CDR2 is YNNKEL in the germline V gene (reference sequence). This CDR3 region has 16 residues. Trimming left V 1 base short and J 10 bases short, with 19 bases between. CDR3 loop: CASSQVNRPRLGKLFF. CDR3 nucleotides: TGTGCCAGCAGCCAAGTTAATAGGCCCCGTCTAGGAAAACTGTTTTTT.

V gene TRBV4-2 combines with J gene TRBJ2-7; perhaps TRBD1 as D (6 bases). The CDR3 runs to 16 residues. V lost 3 bases and J 0 bases, leaving 15 bases between the germline ends. The germline V gene has CDR1 LGHNA and CDR2 YNFKEQ. This CDR3 reads CASSQIQGFASYEQYF. CDR3 nucleotides: TGTGCCAGCAGCCAGATACAGGGCTTTGCCTCCTACGAGCAGTACTTC.

The CDR3 sequence is CASSENLGSNQPQHF. In nucleotides, the CDR3 is TGTGCCAGCAGTGAAAATCTAGGCAGTAATCAGCCCCAGCATTTT. The genes are TRBV2 and TRBJ1-5; D not resolved. Trimming removed 2 bases from V and 4 bases from J, with 12 bases in between. This CDR3 has 15 amino acids. The V gene's germline CDR1 is SNHLY and CDR2 FYNNEI.